This is a list of T cell receptor beta chains from one sample in a study of T-cell reconstitution after alpha-beta-depleted transplantation in children. TCRdb reprocessed the PCR reads with MiXCR, giving one entry per CDR3 protein. The table records hundreds of thousands of distinct CDR3 sequences, roughly 15% of them present only once. The material sequenced was PBMCs, mostly from graft donor cells, taken 360 days after TCRalphabeta/CD19-depleted stem cell transplant. These receptors all come from a male patient between 10 and 17 years old who had a stem cell transplant for acute lymphoblastic leukemia, so the T cells may come from the graft donor. Each CDR3 is given with its conserved first and last residue. The D gene is left open where the match is weak. Rows may omit the clone size; those that give it use once, few, many or a size class.

TRBD1	few	TRBV20-1	TRBJ1-2	CSARDWTGEINYGYTF	TGCAGTGCTAGAGACTGGACAGGGGAAATTAACTATGGCTACACCTTC
.	.	TRBV9	TRBJ2-1	CASSTGTTREQFF	TGTGCCAGCAGCACCGGGACGACGCGTGAGCAGTTCTTC
.	.	TRBV7-6	TRBJ2-5	CASSLDVARETQYF	TGTGCCAGCAGCTTAGACGTAGCCCGGGAGACCCAGTACTTC
.	few	TRBV7-3	TRBJ2-1	CASSPRWANEQFF	TGTGCCAGCAGCCCTCGTTGGGCGAATGAGCAGTTCTTC
.	few	TRBV15	TRBJ2-1	CATSRGRVPEQFF	TGTGCCACCAGCAGAGGTCGAGTCCCAGAGCAGTTCTTC
.	few	TRBV5-1	TRBJ2-5	CASSFGSRMETQYF	TGCGCCAGCAGCTTTGGGTCGAGGATGGAGACCCAGTACTTC
TRBD1	.	TRBV5-1	TRBJ2-2	CASSLRTGHTGELFF	TGCGCCAGCAGCTTACGGACAGGGCACACCGGGGAGCTGTTTTTT
.	few	TRBV5-1	TRBJ1-3	CASSRAYRDSGNTIYF	TGCGCCAGCAGCCGCGCCTACAGGGATTCTGGAAACACCATATATTTT
.	.	TRBV5-1	TRBJ2-1	CASSHGLANEQFF	TGCGCCAGCAGCCACGGACTGGCTAATGAGCAGTTCTTC
.	.	TRBV5-6	TRBJ2-7	CASSPPWENEQYF	TGTGCCAGCAGCCCCCCCTGGGAGAACGAGCAGTACTTC
.	many	TRBV5-1	TRBJ2-7	CASPFPGLGDF	TGCGCCAGCCCCTTTCCCGGGCTGGGAGACTTC
.	.	TRBV12-3/TRBV12-4	TRBJ2-7	CASSSALGQGSLSVQYF	TGTGCCAGCAGTTCCGCCTTGGGGCAGGGGTCCCTTAGCGTGCAGTACTTC
TRBD1	.	TRBV9	TRBJ1-1	CASTQGGWETEAFF	TGTGCCAGCACCCAGGGGGGATGGGAAACTGAAGCTTTCTTT
.	few	TRBV12-3/TRBV12-4	TRBJ2-7	CASSLEAASSYEQYF	TGTGCCAGCAGTTTGGAGGCGGCTAGCTCCTACGAGCAGTACTTC
.	.	TRBV24-1	TRBJ1-4	CATTLNSHNEKLFF	TGTGCCACAACCCTTAATTCCCATAATGAAAAACTGTTTTTT
.	few	TRBV20-1	TRBJ2-1	CSARDMYNEQFF	TGCAGTGCTAGAGATATGTACAATGAGCAGTTCTTC
TRBD1	.	TRBV6-1	TRBJ2-1	CASSQDRGRVNEQFF	TGTGCCAGCAGTCAAGACAGGGGGCGAGTCAATGAGCAGTTCTTC
.	.	TRBV5-1	TRBJ2-7	CASSLSIQGINDYEQYF	TGCGCCAGCAGCTTGTCTATACAGGGTATTAATGACTACGAGCAGTACTTC
TRBD2	few	TRBV5-1	TRBJ2-1	CASRFGQGLAEYNEQFF	TGCGCCAGCAGGTTCGGACAGGGACTAGCGGAATACAATGAGCAGTTCTTC
TRBD2	.	TRBV3-1	TRBJ2-1	CASSLAGRERFRLGNEQFF	TGTGCCAGCAGCCTGGCCGGGCGGGAGAGGTTTCGTCTGGGCAATGAGCAGTTCTTC
.	many	TRBV24-1	TRBJ2-3	CATGGIKFEGDFTDTQYF	TGTGCCACCGGGGGGATTAAGTTTGAGGGAGACTTCACAGATACGCAGTATTTT